These T cell receptor beta chains were read from a single sample in a study of OX40 agonist ivuxolimab in advanced cancers. TCRdb's table, derived via immunoSEQ multiplex PCR, lists solely in-frame clones and lacks some. The sample has 34,000 or so clones, around nine tenths seen once. Source: CD4+ or CD8+ T cells sorted from blood, taken in a trial of the OX40 agonist ivuxolimab. Every receptor here comes from an adult with an advanced solid tumor such as melanoma, head and neck, liver or kidney cancer. Each CDR3 is given with its conserved first and last residue. A D gene is named only where the DNA matches it firmly. Not every row has a clone size; where given, it reads once, few, many or a size class.

V gene	clone size	D gene	J gene	CDR3 protein	CDR3 DNA
TRBV9	.	TRBD2	TRBJ2-1	CASSVGPGLAGLKRGEQFF	TGTGCCAGCAGCGTAGGCCCGGGACTAGCGGGACTAAAAAGGGGTGAGCAGTTCTTC
TRBV11-3	.	TRBD2	TRBJ2-3	CASTSGRADTQYF	TGTGCCAGCACCAGCGGGAGGGCAGATACGCAGTATTTT
TRBV27	.	.	TRBJ1-6	CASSTGGLLYNSPLHF	TGTGCCAGCAGCACGGGGGGCCTCCTCTATAATTCACCCCTCCACTTT
TRBV9	.	.	TRBJ2-7	CASSVAQTGPYEQYF	TGTGCCAGCAGCGTAGCCCAGACAGGTCCCTACGAGCAGTACTTC
TRBV11-2	.	.	TRBJ2-1	CASSLERGTRPYNEQFF	TGTGCCAGCAGCTTAGAACGCGGGACTCGCCCGTACAATGAGCAGTTCTTC
TRBV9	.	.	TRBJ1-2	CASSVGDDYGYTF	TGTGCCAGCAGCGTAGGGGACGACTATGGCTACACCTTC
TRBV7-3	.	.	TRBJ2-4	CASSPLAWSLAKNIQYF	TGTGCCAGCAGCCCCCTTGCCTGGTCCCTAGCCAAAAACATTCAGTACTTC
TRBV11-2	.	TRBD2	TRBJ2-3	CASSVSIAGASDTQYF	TGTGCCAGCAGCGTCTCCATAGCGGGAGCTTCAGATACGCAGTATTTT
TRBV28	.	.	TRBJ2-7	CASSFRGLQSSYEQYF	TGTGCCAGCAGTTTTCGAGGACTGCAATCTTCCTACGAGCAGTACTTC
TRBV9	.	.	TRBJ2-1	CASSVDRDNEQFF	TGTGCCAGCAGCGTAGACCGCGACAATGAGCAGTTCTTC
TRBV10-3	.	.	TRBJ2-1	CAIGVRTLDRNEQFF	TGTGCCATTGGGGTCCGGACCCTTGATCGAAATGAGCAGTTCTTC
TRBV9	once	TRBD1	TRBJ2-7	CASSVGSGTGFYEQYF	TGTGCCAGCAGCGTAGGCTCCGGGACAGGTTTCTACGAGCAGTACTTC
TRBV28	.	.	TRBJ2-5	CASNLRSGMDETQYF	TGTGCCAGCAACCTCAGGTCCGGGATGGATGAGACCCAGTACTTC
TRBV6-1	.	.	TRBJ1-3	CASSEDGPYTFSGNTIYF	TGTGCCAGCAGCGAAGACGGGCCATATACTTTTTCTGGAAACACCATATATTTT
TRBV9	.	.	TRBJ2-4	CASSVNREDGKNIQYF	TGTGCCAGCAGCGTTAACAGGGAAGATGGCAAAAACATTCAGTACTTC
TRBV5-1	.	TRBD1	TRBJ1-2	CASSLVTGEGSGYTF	TGCGCCAGCAGCCTGGTGACAGGGGAAGGTTCTGGCTACACCTTC
TRBV2	.	TRBD2	TRBJ2-5	CASTPLAGAIFIRRTQYF	TGTGCCAGCACACCTCTAGCGGGGGCCATATTCATTCGTCGGACCCAGTACTTC
TRBV7-9	.	.	TRBJ2-7	CASNGPTTLPYEQYF	TGTGCCAGCAACGGGCCAACAACTCTACCCTACGAGCAGTACTTC
TRBV7-9	.	TRBD1	TRBJ2-1	CASSVQGFHEQFF	TGTGCCAGCAGCGTACAGGGGTTTCATGAGCAGTTCTTC
TRBV19	few	.	TRBJ1-5	CASSPRGANQPQHF	TGTGCCAGTAGCCCAAGGGGGGCCAATCAGCCCCAGCATTTT
TRBV9	.	.	TRBJ2-3	CASSVAGSTDTQYF	TGTGCCAGCAGCGTTGCGGGGAGCACAGATACGCAGTATTTT